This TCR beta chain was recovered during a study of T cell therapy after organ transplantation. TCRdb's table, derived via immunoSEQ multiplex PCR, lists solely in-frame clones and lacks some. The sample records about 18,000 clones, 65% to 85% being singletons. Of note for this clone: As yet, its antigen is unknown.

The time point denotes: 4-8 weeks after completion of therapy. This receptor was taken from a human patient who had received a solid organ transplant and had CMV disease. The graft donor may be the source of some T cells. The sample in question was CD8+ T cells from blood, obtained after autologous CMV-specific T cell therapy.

The DNA of the CDR3 is TGTGCCAGTAGTATGTGGCCCCAAGAGACCCAGTACTTC. Protein product: CASSMWPQETQYF. The chain is built from TRBV19 and TRBJ2-5; no reliable D call. Germline loops: CDR1 LNHDA, CDR2 SQIVND (reference sequence). The CDR3 spans 13 residues. V was cut by 3 bases and J by 1 base, with 6 bases left in between.